This T cell receptor beta chain was identified in a study of T cells after yellow fever vaccination (dated by TCRdb to about 2019). About the full investigation: The SMART-Seq v4 Ultra Low Input RNA kit was used to prepare libraries from fractions with low cell numbers. Bulk TCR alpha and beta repertoires were sequenced longitudinally to track T-cell clones before and after primary and booster YFV17D yellow fever vaccination. The cohort comprised two healthy male donors, one aged 18 to 30 and one aged 30 to 39 years. Blood was collected at multiple timepoints before and after primary and secondary immunization, and bulk PBMC replicates and cell subsets were isolated.

About this clonotype itself: Its antigen specificity is not known. Nothing much larger sits one base from this clone, and base qualities are not available.

TCR cDNA was synthesized by 5'RACE template switching, which introduced a universal primer site and unique molecular identifiers. Priming for cDNA synthesis came from both the TCR alpha and TCR beta constant segments. Library amplification used two PCR steps, and the second PCR step added sample barcodes and sequencing adapters. Sequencing of libraries was done on Illumina HiSeq 2500 (2x100 bp) or NovaSeq (2x150 bp). As for the original processing: MIGEC was used to demultiplex reads and collapse the reads into UMI consensus sequences, and MiXCR was used for V(D)J alignment. Using edgeR on replicate PBMC samples, clonotypes were called vaccine-responding if FDR was below 0.01 and the log2 fold change was above 5 up to day 15. Each bulk clonotype was labeled CD4 or CD8 based on which sequenced repertoire, CD4 or CD8, contained the clonotype at higher abundance. TCRdb redid the processing of the public reads, applying fastp at Q25 and MiXCR, and retained in-frame beta chains. Rows matching on CDR3 protein sequence are summarized as one entry with the most common DNA and genes. These V and J calls derive from TCRdb rather than the authors' analysis. Recorded for this sample are 200,000 to 300,000 distinct CDR3 sequences; 10% to 15% of them occurred a single time. The ten largest clonotypes hold roughly 0.5% of the sample.

CDR1 LGHNA and CDR2 YNFKEQ were looked up in the germline V gene. V is trimmed back by 1 base and J by 7 bases, and the junction contains 10 bases that no gene match accounts for. The CDR3 runs 16 amino acids, cysteine and phenylalanine included. Only the CDR3 DNA is retained, 48 bases long and in frame from the first base. The sample's treatment or condition label is to be understood as: live attenuated yellow fever vaccine strain. PBMCs were isolated from peripheral blood using a standard Ficoll-Paque protocol. Dynabeads CD4 and CD8 positive selection kits were used to isolate the CD4 and CD8 T-cell fractions. TriZol was used to extract RNA from bulk PBMCs, CD4 and CD8 fractions, and dextramer-positive and dextramer-negative fractions. Overall study results and their limits: Compared with the primary T-cell response, the secondary T-cell response was weaker but faster, peaking on day 5 rather than day 15. Only a couple of donors were included in the study, so the extent to which the findings can be generalized is limited. Computational filtering was required because FACS-sorted repertoires could contain abundant contaminating clonotypes from the bulk population. A small fraction of clonotypes showed up in both the CD4 and CD8 compartments, probably as a result of convergent recombination. Most clones expanded after primary vaccination were re-detected after the booster (about 96% of CD4 and approximately 88% of CD8), suggesting broad memory maintenance.

This sample comprised CD4+ T cells sorted from PBMCs, obtained 45 days after the yellow fever booster vaccination. The receptor was derived from a man aged 25-45 years who received the YFV17D yellow fever vaccine. The chain employs TRBV4-2 and TRBJ2-7; TRBD2 matches 10 bases in the middle. This receptor carries the CDR3 CASSQGEAGGLDEQYF. The DNA sequence follows: TGTGCCAGCAGCCAAGGGGAAGCGGGAGGGCTTGATGAGCAGTACTTC.